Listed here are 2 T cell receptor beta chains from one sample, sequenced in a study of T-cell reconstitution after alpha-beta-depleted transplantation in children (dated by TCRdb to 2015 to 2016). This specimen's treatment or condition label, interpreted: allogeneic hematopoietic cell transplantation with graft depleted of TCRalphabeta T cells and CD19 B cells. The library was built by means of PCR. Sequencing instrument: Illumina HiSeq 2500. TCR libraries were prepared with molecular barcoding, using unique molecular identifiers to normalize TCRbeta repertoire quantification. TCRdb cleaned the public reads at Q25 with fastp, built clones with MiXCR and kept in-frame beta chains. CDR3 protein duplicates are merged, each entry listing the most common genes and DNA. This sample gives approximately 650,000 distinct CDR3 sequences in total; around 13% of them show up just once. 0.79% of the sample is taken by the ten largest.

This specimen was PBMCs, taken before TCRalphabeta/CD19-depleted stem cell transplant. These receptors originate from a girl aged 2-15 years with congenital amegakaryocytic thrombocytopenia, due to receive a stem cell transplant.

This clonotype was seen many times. CDR3 protein: CASSFGGRAFSSYNEQFF. The CDR3 bases are TGTGCCAGCAGCTTTGGCGGGAGGGCGTTTAGCTCCTACAATGAGCAGTTCTTC. The V gene is TRBV11-2, the J gene TRBJ2-1; the match to TRBD2 covers 9 bases. Germline-derived CDR1 and CDR2 are SGHAT and FQNNGV. This CDR3 is built from 18 residues. Trimming removed 3 bases from V and 0 bases from J; junction bases left unmatched: 9.

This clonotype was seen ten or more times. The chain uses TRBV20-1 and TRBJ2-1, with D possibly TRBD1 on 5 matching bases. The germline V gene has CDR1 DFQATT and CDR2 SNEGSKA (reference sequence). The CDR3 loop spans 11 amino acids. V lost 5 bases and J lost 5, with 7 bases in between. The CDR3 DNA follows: TGCAGTGCTCAGGGAAACAATGAGCAGTTCTTC. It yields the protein CSAQGNNEQFF.